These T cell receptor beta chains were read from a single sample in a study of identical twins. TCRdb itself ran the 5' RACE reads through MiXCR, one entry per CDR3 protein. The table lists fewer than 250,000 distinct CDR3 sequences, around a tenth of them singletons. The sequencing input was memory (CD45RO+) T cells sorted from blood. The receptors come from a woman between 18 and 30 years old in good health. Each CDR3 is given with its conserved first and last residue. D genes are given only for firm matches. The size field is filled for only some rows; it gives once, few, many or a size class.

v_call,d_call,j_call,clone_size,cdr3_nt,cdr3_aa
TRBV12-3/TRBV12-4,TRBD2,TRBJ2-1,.,TGTGCCAGCGGCATCGCCGGGACTAGCGGGAGCAATGAGCAGTTCTTC,CASGIAGTSGSNEQFF
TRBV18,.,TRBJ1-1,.,TGTGCCAGCTCACGGATCGGGGCAGACACTGAAGCTTTCTTT,CASSRIGADTEAFF
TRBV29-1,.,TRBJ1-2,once,TGCAGCGTTGGAACAGGCGCTTATGGCTACACCTTC,CSVGTGAYGYTF
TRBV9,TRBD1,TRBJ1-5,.,TGTGCCAGCAGCGTAGGTACAGGGGGGCATCAGCCCCAGCATTTT,CASSVGTGGHQPQHF
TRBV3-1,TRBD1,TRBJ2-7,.,TGTGCCAGCGGGAGACAGGGGGCGGGATACGAGCAGTACTTC,CASGRQGAGYEQYF
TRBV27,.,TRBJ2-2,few,TGTGCCACAACTAGCACTTTCACCGGGGAGCTGTTTTTT,CATTSTFTGELFF
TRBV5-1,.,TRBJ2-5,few,TGCGCCAGCAGCTTAGGTAGTTCGAATGGGGCACAAGAGACCCAGTACTTC,CASSLGSSNGAQETQYF
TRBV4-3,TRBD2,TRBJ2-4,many,TGCGCCAGCAGCCACGAAAGTCTAGCGGGAAACATTCAGTACTTC,CASSHESLAGNIQYF
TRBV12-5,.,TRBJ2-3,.,TGTGCTAGTGCCCAATCCGAGAATACGCAGTATTTT,CASAQSENTQYF
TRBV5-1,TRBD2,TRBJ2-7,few,TGCGCCAGCAGCGAACGGACTAGCGGGACCTACGAGCAGTACTTC,CASSERTSGTYEQYF
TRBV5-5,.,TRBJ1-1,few,TGTGCCAGCAGCCCCCCCAAAGTGGGAGACACTGAAGCTTTCTTT,CASSPPKVGDTEAFF
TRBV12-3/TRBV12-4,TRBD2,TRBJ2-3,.,TGTGCCAGCAGTTTATTCGGTAGCGGGGCCACAGATACGCAGTATTTT,CASSLFGSGATDTQYF
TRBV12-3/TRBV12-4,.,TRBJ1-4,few,TGTGCCAGCAGTTTATCGGGGATCAATGAAAAACTGTTTTTT,CASSLSGINEKLFF
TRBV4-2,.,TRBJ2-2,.,TGTGCCAGCAGCCGCGGAGTGGACACCGGGGAGCTGTTTTTT,CASSRGVDTGELFF
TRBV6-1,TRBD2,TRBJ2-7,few,TGTGCCAGCAGGGGTAGCGGGGAGGGCTCCTACGAGCAGTACTTC,CASRGSGEGSYEQYF
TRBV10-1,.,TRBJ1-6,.,TGCGCCAGCAGCCAGGGAAATAATTCACCCCTCCACTTT,CASSQGNNSPLHF
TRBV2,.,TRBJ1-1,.,TGTGCCAGCATGGCAAGCGACACTGAAGCTTTCTTT,CASMASDTEAFF
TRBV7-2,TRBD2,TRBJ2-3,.,TGTGCCAGCAGCCAGCTTAGCGGGAGGGCCACAGATACGCAGTATTTT,CASSQLSGRATDTQYF
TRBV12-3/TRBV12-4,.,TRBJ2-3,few,TGTGCCAGCACCACAACGTTGGGGTTGAGTTCCACAGATACGCAGTATTTT,CASTTTLGLSSTDTQYF
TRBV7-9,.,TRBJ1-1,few,TGTGCCAGCAGCTTAAAGCAAATCAACACTGAAGCTTTCTTT,CASSLKQINTEAFF
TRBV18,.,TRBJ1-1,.,TGTGCCAGCTCACCAAGCGGAGCGAACACTGAAGCTTTCTTT,CASSPSGANTEAFF
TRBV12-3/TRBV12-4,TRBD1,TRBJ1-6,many,TGTGCCAGCAGTTCGGGACAGGGGAATTCACCCCTCCACTTT,CASSSGQGNSPLHF
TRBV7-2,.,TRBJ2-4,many,TGTGCCAGCAGCTTAGCGGATCTCGGGCGTTACATTCAGTACTTC,CASSLADLGRYIQYF
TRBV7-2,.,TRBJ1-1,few,TGTGCCAGCAGCTTAGGTTTCCTCACTGAAGCTTTCTTT,CASSLGFLTEAFF
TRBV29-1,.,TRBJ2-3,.,TGCAGCGTGATCAGGGGCCCAGATACGCAGTATTTT,CSVIRGPDTQYF
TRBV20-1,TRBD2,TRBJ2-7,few,TGCAGTGCTAGGGACATGGCGGGTCTAGCGGACGGGGAGCAGTACTTC,CSARDMAGLADGEQYF
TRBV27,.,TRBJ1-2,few,TGTGCCAGCAGTTTAAAACCTATCTATGGCTACACCTTC,CASSLKPIYGYTF
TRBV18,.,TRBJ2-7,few,TGTGCCAGCTTCACCAACGGGGGAGAGGGCGAGCAGTACTTC,CASFTNGGEGEQYF
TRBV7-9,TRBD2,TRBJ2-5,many,TGTGCCAGCAGCACCGGGACTAGCGGGGAGACCCAGTACTTC,CASSTGTSGETQYF
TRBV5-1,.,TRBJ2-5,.,TGCGCCAGCAGCCATCCCACGTTACCAGAGACCCAGTACTTC,CASSHPTLPETQYF
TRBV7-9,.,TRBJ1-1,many,TGTGCCAGCAGCCGTCTTGGGATGGGATTGAACACTGAAGCTTTCTTT,CASSRLGMGLNTEAFF
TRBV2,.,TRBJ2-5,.,TGTGCCACTGCGATGGGGACCCAGTACTTC,CATAMGTQYF
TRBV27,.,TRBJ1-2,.,TGTGCCAGCAGTTTAACTCAGGGTTGGGGTGGCTACACCTTC,CASSLTQGWGGYTF
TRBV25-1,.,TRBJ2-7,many,TGTGCCAGCAGTGGCAGCGGAGGCGCCTACGAGCAGTACTTC,CASSGSGGAYEQYF
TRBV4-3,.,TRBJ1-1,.,TGCGCCAGCAGCCGAGGAGGCGCTGAAGCTTTCTTT,CASSRGGAEAFF
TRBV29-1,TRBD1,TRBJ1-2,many,TGCAGCGTTGAGTACGGACAGGGACGCTACACCTTC,CSVEYGQGRYTF
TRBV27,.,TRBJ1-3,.,TGTGCCAGCAGAAAAGGGTCAGGTCCTGGAAACACCATATATTTT,CASRKGSGPGNTIYF
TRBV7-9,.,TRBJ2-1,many,TGTGCCAGCAGCTTTAGAGGGGTCCATGAGCAGTTCTTC,CASSFRGVHEQFF
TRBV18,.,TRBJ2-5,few,TGTGCCAGCTCACCAAGTCAGGAAGAGACCCAGTACTTC,CASSPSQEETQYF
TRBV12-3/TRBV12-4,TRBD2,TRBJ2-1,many,TGTGCCAGCAGTAAGACTAGCGACGACAATGAGCAGTTCTTC,CASSKTSDDNEQFF
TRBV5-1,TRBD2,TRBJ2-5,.,TGCGCCAGCAGCTTGAGGCCAGCGGGGGACCAAGAGACCCAGTACTTC,CASSLRPAGDQETQYF
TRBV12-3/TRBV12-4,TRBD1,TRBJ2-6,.,TGTGCCAGCAGTGGGACAGTACTCAGGGCCAACGTCCTGACTTTC,CASSGTVLRANVLTF
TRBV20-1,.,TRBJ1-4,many,TGCAGTGCTAGCGGGACGGGGAAAGGAGAAAAACTGTTTTTT,CSASGTGKGEKLFF
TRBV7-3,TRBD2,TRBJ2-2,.,TGTGCCAGCAGCGTGACCGGGGGGGGGACCGGGGAGCTGTTTTTT,CASSVTGGGTGELFF
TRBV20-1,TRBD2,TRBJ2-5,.,TGCAGTGCTACCATTTCCGGGACTAGCGGAGAGACCCAGTACTTC,CSATISGTSGETQYF
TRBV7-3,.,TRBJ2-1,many,TGTGCCAGCAGCCCCTCCCGGGGCAATGAGCAGTTCTTC,CASSPSRGNEQFF
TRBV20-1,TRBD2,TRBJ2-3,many,TGCAGTGCTAGAGATCGCGAAGCGGGAGGAGATACGCAGTATTTT,CSARDREAGGDTQYF
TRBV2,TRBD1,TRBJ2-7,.,TGTGCCAGCAGTGATACGGGACAGCGCTACGAGCAGTACTTC,CASSDTGQRYEQYF
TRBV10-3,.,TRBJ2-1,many,TGTGCCATCAGTGAGCGGGACTCCTACCAGTTCTTC,CAISERDSYQFF
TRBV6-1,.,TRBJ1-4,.,TGTGCCAGCAAGGGGGTTCTCGAAAAACTGTTTTTT,CASKGVLEKLFF
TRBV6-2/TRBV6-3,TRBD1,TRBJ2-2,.,TGTGCCAGCAGTTACGGACCGGGACAGGGGCTCGGGGAGCTGTTTTTT,CASSYGPGQGLGELFF
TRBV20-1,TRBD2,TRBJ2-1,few,TGCAGTGCTAGTTCCTTGACTAGCGGGAGGTCTTACGTTGAGCAGTTCTTC,CSASSLTSGRSYVEQFF
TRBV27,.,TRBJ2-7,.,TGTGCCAGCAGTTTACGGCAGGGCTTCTCCTACGAGCAGTACTTC,CASSLRQGFSYEQYF
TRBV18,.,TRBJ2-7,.,TGTGCCAGCTCACCACCGTCGCAGGTGATGGGAAACGAGCAGTACTTC,CASSPPSQVMGNEQYF
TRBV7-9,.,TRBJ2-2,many,TGTGCCAGCAGCATTATCCGGGGCACCGGGGAGCTGTTTTTT,CASSIIRGTGELFF
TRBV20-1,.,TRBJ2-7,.,TGCAGTGCTAGAACTGTCGAGTTCGAGCAGTACTTC,CSARTVEFEQYF
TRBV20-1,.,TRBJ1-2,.,TGCAGTGCCGGCTGGGGGAGCTATGGCTACACCTTC,CSAGWGSYGYTF
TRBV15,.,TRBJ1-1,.,TGTGCCACCGGGGGACGGGATCCATCGAACACTGAAGCTTTCTTT,CATGGRDPSNTEAFF
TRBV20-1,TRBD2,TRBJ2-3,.,TGCAGTGCCCGAGCGGGAGTAATTGATACGCAGTATTTT,CSARAGVIDTQYF